The following is a T cell receptor (beta chain) sequence with its context. Its antigen remains unknown. This sample stems from a study of Ad26.COV2.S vaccination and SARS-CoV-2 variants. Study background: Donor joined the COV1001 Ad26.COV2.S trial arm. Whole-study findings and limits: Spike-specific CD8+ and CD4+ T cell responses reportedly showed substantial breadth after vaccination. From the TCR breadth and depth analyses, total T cell responses may have been underestimated.

This CDR3 is built from 14 residues. V lost 3 bases and J 5 bases, leaving 11 bases between the germline ends. From germline, CDR1 is KGHSH and CDR2 LQKENI. Only in-frame clones appear in the TCRdb table, and some are missing; sequencing was by immunoSEQ multiplex PCR. The sample has 440,000 or so clones; 90% are singletons. The treatment denotes: some 20 received Ad26.COV2.S at low or high dose, single or two shots; several received placebo; per-sample allocation not given. Collection of samples fell on day 63 after the first vaccine or placebo injection. An adult aged 18-55 years in Boston served as the donor.

The TCR originated in a person between 18 and 60 years old who received the Ad26.COV2.S COVID-19 vaccine or a placebo. The chain is built from TRBV18 and TRBJ2-1; the D is unclear. The sequencing used peripheral blood, collected in a trial of Ad26.COV2.S vaccine versus placebo. The CDR3 sequence is CASSPRTADNEQFF. The CDR3 nucleotides read TGTGCCAGCTCACCTCGGACGGCGGACAATGAGCAGTTCTTC.